Sequencing of this T cell receptor (beta chain) was carried out in a study of shared clonotypes between healthy human individuals. Findings and limits, study-wide: Generation of non-shared clonotypes was less probable than generation of clonotypes shared by all four donors. Only blood was sampled; tissue repertoires likely differ.

The CDR3 is made up of 16 amino acids. V was pared by 1 base and J by 0 bases, with 10 bases between. Germline CDR1 and CDR2: MGHRA and YSYEKL. The repertoire was sequenced with immunoSEQ multiplex PCR; TCRdb's copy has only in-frame clones and lacks some. Here the sample spans around 750,000 clones, roughly 70% being singletons. Comments on this clone: What it recognizes is unknown.

CD4+ cells were split into CD45RA+ naive and CD45RA-negative memory subsets. The TCR was taken from a woman aged 25 to 45 in good health. The sample was memory CD4+ T cells sorted from blood. Subset defined: CD45RA-negative fraction. The gene calls are TRBV4-1 and TRBJ2-1; tentative D call: TRBD2 (6 bases). The DNA of the CDR3 is TGCGCCAGCAGCCAAGGGAGGGCATTCTCCTACAATGAGCAGTTCTTC. This translates into CASSQGRAFSYNEQFF.